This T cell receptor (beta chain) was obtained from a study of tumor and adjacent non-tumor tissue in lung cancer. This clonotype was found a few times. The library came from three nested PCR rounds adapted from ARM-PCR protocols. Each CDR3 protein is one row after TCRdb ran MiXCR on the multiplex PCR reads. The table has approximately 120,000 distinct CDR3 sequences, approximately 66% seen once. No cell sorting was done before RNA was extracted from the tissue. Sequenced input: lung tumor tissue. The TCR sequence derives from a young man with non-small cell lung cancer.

CDR3 bases: TGTGCCAGCAGCTTCGGGACTAGCGGGAGGGTTGAGCAGTTCTTC. Encoded protein: CASSFGTSGRVEQFF. The chain employs TRBV5-4 and TRBJ2-1, with TRBD2 matching over 16 bases. The germline CDR1 and CDR2 sequences are SGHNT and YYREEE (reference sequence). The CDR3 is made up of 15 amino acids. The ends lost 2 bases at V and 9 bases at J; junction bases unmatched: 2.